The 21 T cell receptor beta chains below come from one sample, sequenced in a study of siplizumab effects on memory and regulatory T cells. Using immunoSEQ multiplex PCR, the repertoire was profiled, and TCRdb retains in-frame clones only, with some absent. Among fewer than 110,000 clones listed, 80% to 95% were seen once. The source material was non-Treg CD4+ T cells sorted from blood. Receptors were obtained from a human donor in good health.

V and J are TRBV18 and TRBJ1-5, with 7 bases aligning to TRBD1. This CDR3 region has 14 residues. The germline V gene encodes CDR1 KGHSH and CDR2 LQKENI. Losses at the gene ends were 6 bases for V and 0 bases for J; bases not matched to a gene: 2. The CDR3: CASSQGDSNQPQHF. CDR3 sequence (DNA): TGTGCCAGCTCCCAGGGGGATAGCAATCAGCCCCAGCATTTT.

V usage is TRBV28 and J usage is TRBJ1-2, with a possible D match to TRBD1 (5 bases). The CDR3 is made up of 12 amino acids. Germline-derived CDR1 and CDR2 are MDHEN and SYDVKM. Trimming took 4 bases from V and 12 from J, leaving 15 bases between them. The CDR3 bases are TGTGCCAGCAGTTACAGGACGGGCCGGGACACCTTC. Protein: CASSYRTGRDTF.

The rearrangement uses TRBV7-2 and TRBJ2-2; D is perhaps TRBD1 (6 bases). Germline CDR1 reads SGHTA; CDR2 reads FQGNSA. The CDR3 has 15 residues. Between the trimmed V and J ends, which lost 6 bases and 4 bases, there was a span of 15 bases. The DNA for the CDR3 is TGTGCCAGCAGTTTCCGCACAGGGATCACCGGGGAGCTGTTTTTT. The encoded protein is CASSFRTGITGELFF. The full variable domain, its missing parts supplied by reference TRBV7-2 and TRBJ2-2, is GAGVSQSPSNKVTEKGKDVELRCDPISGHTALYWYRQSLGQGLEFLIYFQGNSAPDKSGLPSDRFSAERTGGSVSTLTIQRTQQEDSAVYLCASSFRTGITGELFFGEGSRLTVL.

The chain has TRBV9 and TRBJ2-1; D call uncertain. Per germline, CDR1 SGDLS and CDR2 YYNGEE. This CDR3 comprises 15 residues. V lost 3 bases to trimming and J lost 4 bases, with 14 bases between them. The CDR3 spells CASSETQKTYNEQFF. In DNA, the CDR3 is TGTGCCAGCAGCGAGACACAAAAGACTTACAATGAGCAGTTCTTC.

This chain connects TRBV5-4 to TRBJ1-3; 8 bases line up with TRBD1. Trimming removed 3 bases from V and 0 bases from J; junction bases left unmatched: 2. The CDR3 has 15 residues. Germline values: CDR1 SGHNT, CDR2 YYREEE (reference sequence). CDR3 loop: CASSSQGGSGNTIYF. The CDR3 region has the DNA TGTGCCAGCAGCTCACAGGGGGGCTCTGGAAACACCATATATTTT.

In this sample, this clone turned up once. J is TRBJ1-3 and V is TRBV6-1; D not resolved. Trimming stripped 6 bases from V and 5 bases from J, with 8 bases between. The CDR3 contains 12 residues. Germline V gene data show CDR1 as MNHNS and CDR2 as SASEGT. CDR3 region: CASSEGRNTIYF. The CDR3 DNA reads TGTGCCAGCAGCGAGGGTCGAAACACCATATATTTT.

The J gene is TRBJ2-1, the V gene TRBV10-3; D is ambiguous. Between the trimmed V and J ends, which lost 4 bases and 4 bases, there was a span of 8 bases. Looked up from germline, CDR1 is ENHRY and CDR2 is SYGVKD. There are 13 residues in the CDR3. In nucleotides, the CDR3 is TGTGCCATCAGTGGTGAGAGATACAATGAGCAGTTCTTC. This sequence encodes CAISGERYNEQFF.

The chain is built from TRBV5-4 and TRBJ2-5; TRBD2 aligns across 9 bases. CDR1 is SGHNT and CDR2 is YYREEE in the germline V gene (reference sequence). The CDR3 extends over 15 amino acids. Trimming took 4 bases from V and 3 from J; bases not matched to a gene: 7. CDR3 DNA: TGTGCCAGCAGCCCCATGACTAGCGGAAAAGAGACCCAGTACTTC. Protein sequence: CASSPMTSGKETQYF. The full variable domain, in which reference TRBV5-4 and TRBJ2-5 provide the parts outside the CDR3, is ETGVTQSPTHLIKTRGQQVTLRCSSQSGHNTVSWYQQALGQGPQFIFQYYREEENGRGNFPPRFSGLQFPNYSSELNVNALELDDSALYLCASSPMTSGKETQYFGPGTRLLVL.

The chain has TRBV6-1 and TRBJ2-1; 7 bases are a match to TRBD1. Trimming cost V 6 bases and J 2 bases; bases outside gene matches: 10. Per germline, CDR1 MNHNS and CDR2 SASEGT. The CDR3 has 16 residues. For the CDR3, the DNA is TGTGCCAGCAGAGAACAGGGGACCCAAACCTACAATGAGCAGTTCTTC. Translation gives CASREQGTQTYNEQFF.

The chain recombines TRBV19 with TRBJ2-7; 9 nucleotides line up with TRBD2. The CDR3 consists of 15 residues. The V gene end was trimmed by 4 bases and the J gene end by 2 bases; junction bases not matched to a gene: 6. CDR1 and CDR2 (germline): LNHDA, SQIVND (reference sequence). The CDR3 DNA sequence: TGTGCCAGTAGTAAAGTAGCGGGAGATCCCTACGAGCAGTACTTC. Protein sequence: CASSKVAGDPYEQYF.

J is TRBJ2-3 and V is TRBV6-5, with D maybe TRBD2 (5 bases). V was clipped by 7 bases and J by 0 bases, with 11 bases between them. The CDR3 length is 14 residues. In germline, CDR1 is MNHEY, CDR2 SVGAGI. This CDR3 reads CASTRLASTDTQYF. CDR3 bases: TGTGCCAGCACGCGGCTAGCCAGCACAGATACGCAGTATTTT.

The chain has TRBV11-1 and TRBJ2-3; 10 nucleotides align to TRBD1. Germline V gene lookup returns CDR1 SGHAT and CDR2 FQDESV (reference sequence). This CDR3 contains 14 residues. The junction had 3 bases not matched to a gene; V was cut back by 6 bases and J by 3 bases. The CDR3 sequence is CASSWDRGTDTQYF. As DNA, the CDR3 is TGTGCCAGCAGTTGGGACAGGGGTACAGATACGCAGTATTTT.

V usage is TRBV5-6 and J usage is TRBJ2-5; TRBD1 might be the D (6 bases). There are 14 residues in the CDR3. V dropped 3 bases and J dropped 2 bases, with 11 bases sitting between them. From germline, CDR1 is SGHDT and CDR2 YYEEEE. CDR3 protein: CASSWVGQQETQYF. The CDR3 nucleotides read TGTGCCAGCAGCTGGGTCGGACAGCAAGAGACCCAGTACTTC.

DNA of the CDR3: TGTGCCAGCAGCCACCGGGACGGAAACTACAATGAGCAGTTCTTC. It codes for CASSHRDGNYNEQFF. The chain recombines TRBV4-2 with TRBJ2-1; D tentatively reads TRBD1 or TRBD2 (5 bases each). Germline-derived CDR1 and CDR2 are LGHNA and YNFKEQ. The CDR3 spans 15 residues. The ends were cut back, 3 bases at V and 3 bases at J, with 12 bases in the middle.

The chain uses TRBV27 and TRBJ2-5, with TRBD2 matching over 8 bases. With V trimmed by 4 bases and J by 1 base, 11 bases remained unmatched. Per the germline V gene, CDR1 is MNHEY and CDR2 is SMNVEV (reference sequence). There are 17 residues in the CDR3. The CDR3 sequence: CASSSSPSGRGQETQYF. The CDR3 nucleotides read TGTGCCAGCAGTTCCTCCCCCAGCGGGAGAGGCCAAGAGACCCAGTACTTC.

The chain joins TRBV6-1 to TRBJ1-2, with a tentative D call TRBD1 (5 bases). Germline loops: CDR1 MNHNS, CDR2 SASEGT. V gave up 8 bases and J gave up 4 bases, with 17 bases separating them. The CDR3 covers 14 residues. The CDR3 nucleotides are TGTGCCAGCCCGAATGATCGGGGGAGCTATGGCTACACCTTC. This gives the protein CASPNDRGSYGYTF.

In DNA form, the CDR3 reads TGCGCCAGCAGTGAGGTATCGGGGTACGGCTACACCTTC. This sequence encodes CASSEVSGYGYTF. V is TRBV10-2 and J is TRBJ1-2; D gene unclear. There are 13 residues in the CDR3. Trimming stripped 2 bases from V and 8 bases from J, with 12 bases between. Germline V gene lookup returns CDR1 WSHSY and CDR2 SAAADI.

V is TRBV4-3 and J is TRBJ2-2; maybe TRBD1 (5 bases). V lost 0 bases to trimming and J lost 9 bases, with 8 bases between them. Per germline, CDR1 LGHNA and CDR2 YSLEER. CDR3 length: 13 residues. This CDR3 reads CASSQDAGRELFF. The CDR3 DNA reads as TGCGCCAGCAGCCAAGATGCAGGGCGGGAGCTGTTTTTT.

The rearrangement uses TRBV28 and TRBJ2-5; D remains unclear. The CDR3 runs to 11 residues. CDR1 and CDR2 (germline): MDHEN, SYDVKM. V dropped 2 bases and J dropped 3 bases, with 1 base sitting between them. This CDR3 reads CASSLKETQYF. The CDR3, as DNA: TGTGCCAGCAGTTTAAAAGAGACCCAGTACTTC.

The chain recombines TRBV6-5 with TRBJ1-4; D not certain. Germline values: CDR1 MNHEY, CDR2 SVGAGI. V was pared by 1 base and J by 2 bases, with 8 bases between. The CDR3 has 15 residues. CDR3 coding DNA: TGTGCCAGCAGTTACTTCCGGGTGACTAATGAAAAACTGTTTTTT. It encodes CASSYFRVTNEKLFF.

The V call is TRBV9, the J call TRBJ1-3, with D maybe TRBD1 (5 bases). Germline CDR1 SGDLS, CDR2 YYNGEE. CDR3 length: 16 amino acids. Trimming removed 4 bases at V and 0 bases at J, with 14 bases between. The CDR3 DNA reads TGTGCCAGCAGCAATGGGCCCGGGACCTCTGGAAACACCATATATTTT. Translated: CASSNGPGTSGNTIYF.